This record concerns one TCR beta chain sequence. The clone's antigen remains unknown. The input lacks base qualities; no much larger clone sits a single base away. The trial excluded patients who had a history of autoimmune disease or who were on systemic immunosuppression. In every dose cohort, peripheral blood was drawn for TCR sequencing at baseline, cycle 4 day 1, and cycle 7 day 1. Samples came from an open-label, multicenter, first-in-human phase I dose-escalation trial of ivuxolimab. The trial enrolled adults with locally advanced or metastatic head and neck squamous cell, hepatocellular, melanoma or renal cell carcinoma. Before TCR sequencing, CD4+ and CD8+ T cells were separately sorted from peripheral blood. For sequencing of the TCRbeta CDR3 region, genomic DNA was extracted from the sorted cells. TCRbeta CDR3 regions were sequenced using the immunoSEQ Assay. TCRdb mirrors the immuneACCESS table, restricted to in-frame sequences. Some clones are absent from its copies; in checked studies, under half trace to an unresolved V gene, and the reason for the others is unknown. This sample holds some 80,000 clones; over 75% were observed only once. Clones ranked in the top ten supply roughly 0.7% of the sample.

The data were obtained in a study of OX40 agonist ivuxolimab in advanced cancers. Notes on the research overall: The costimulatory receptor OX40 (CD134) was targeted by ivuxolimab, a fully human IgG2 agonistic monoclonal antibody. Intravenous ivuxolimab was administered to patients every 2 weeks at six dose levels: 0.01, 0.1, 0.3, 1.5, 3 and 10 mg/kg. Among the approximately 54 dose-escalation patients, roughly 20 had hepatocellular carcinoma, 15 or so melanoma, 9 renal cell carcinoma and 9 head and neck cancer. The dose-escalation cohort was about 86% male with a mean age of 60 years, ranging from about 20 to 85. Prior anti-PD-1, anti-PD-L1 or anti-CTLA-4 therapy was permitted, and 40% of dose-escalation patients had received checkpoint inhibitors. Partial responses occurred in three dose-escalation patients: two with cutaneous melanoma and one with hepatocellular carcinoma. The point of sequencing TCRbeta in the periphery was to test whether ivuxolimab changed TCR sequence diversity and drove clonal T-cell expansion. The monotherapy dose-escalation portion (N of about 47 patients) of the phase I ivuxolimab trial is reported in the paper. General conclusions and limits of the study: On average, CD8+ T cells showed more expanded clones than CD4+ T cells after ivuxolimab. At doses from 0.1 to 3.0 mg/kg, clonal expansion was seen in both CD4+ and CD8+ blood T cells between baseline and week 6. The antigen specificity of the clonally expanded peripheral T cells was not determined. Low levels of normalized T-cell clonal expansion were also shown by some nonresponding patients. In the 0.1-3.0 mg/kg groups, partial responders had among the lowest normalized peripheral clonal expansion, particularly in CD8+ T cells.

From a lookup of the germline V gene, CDR1 and CDR2 are KGHSH and LQKENI. For this chain, trimming is 3 bases at the V end and 0 bases at the J end, and the number of junction bases without a gene match is 6. Including the terminal cysteine and phenylalanine, the CDR3 comprises 17 residues. Just the 51-base CDR3 DNA is kept, in frame starting at base 1. The material was CD4+ or CD8+ T cells sorted from blood, obtained in a trial of the OX40 agonist ivuxolimab. The chain couples TRBV18 to TRBJ1-4; 8 middle bases align to TRBD1. This receptor was obtained from an adult with an advanced solid tumor such as melanoma, head and neck, liver or kidney cancer. The bases read TGTGCCAGCTCACCGGGCAGGGGGCCGGCAACTAATGAAAAACTGTTTTTT. Its protein is CASSPGRGPATNEKLFF.